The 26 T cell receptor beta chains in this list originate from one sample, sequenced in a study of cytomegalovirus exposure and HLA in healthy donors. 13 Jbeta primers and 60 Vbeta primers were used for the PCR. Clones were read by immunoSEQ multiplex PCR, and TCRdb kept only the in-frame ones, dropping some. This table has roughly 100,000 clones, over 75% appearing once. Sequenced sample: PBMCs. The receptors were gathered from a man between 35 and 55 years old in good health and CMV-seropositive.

This CDR3 reads CASSSNRGASYEQYF. CDR3 sequence (DNA): TGCGCCAGCAGCAGTAACAGGGGGGCCTCCTACGAGCAGTACTTC. The chain carries TRBV5-1 and TRBJ2-7, with 8 bases that match TRBD1. CDR3 length equals 15 residues. The germline V gene encodes CDR1 SGHRS and CDR2 YFSETQ. V was pared by 4 bases and J by 0 bases, with 6 bases of the junction left unmatched.

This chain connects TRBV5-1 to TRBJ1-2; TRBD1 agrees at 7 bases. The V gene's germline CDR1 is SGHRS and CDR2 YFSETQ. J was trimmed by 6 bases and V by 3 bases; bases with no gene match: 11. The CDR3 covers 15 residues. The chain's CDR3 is CASSSYRGPRDGYTF. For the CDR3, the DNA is TGCGCCAGCAGCTCCTACAGGGGACCCAGGGATGGCTACACCTTC.

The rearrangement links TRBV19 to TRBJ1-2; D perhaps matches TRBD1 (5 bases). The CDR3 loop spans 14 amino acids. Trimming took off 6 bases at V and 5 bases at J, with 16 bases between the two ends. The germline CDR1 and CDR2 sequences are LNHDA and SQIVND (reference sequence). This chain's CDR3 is CASSPLDRIYGYTF. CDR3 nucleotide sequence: TGTGCCAGTAGCCCCCTCGACAGAATTTATGGCTACACCTTC. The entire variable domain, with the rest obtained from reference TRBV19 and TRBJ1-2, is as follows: DGGITQSPKYLFRKEGQNVTLSCEQNLNHDAMYWYRQDPGQGLRLIYYSQIVNDFQKGDIAEGYSVSREKKESFPLTVTSAQKNPTAFYLCASSPLDRIYGYTFGSGTRLTVV.

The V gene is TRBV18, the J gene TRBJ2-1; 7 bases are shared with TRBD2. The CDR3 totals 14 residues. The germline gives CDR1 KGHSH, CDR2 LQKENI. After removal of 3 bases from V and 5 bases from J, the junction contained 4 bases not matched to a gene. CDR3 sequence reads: CASSPAGVDNEQFF. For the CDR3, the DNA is TGTGCCAGCTCACCGGCGGGGGTAGACAATGAGCAGTTCTTC.

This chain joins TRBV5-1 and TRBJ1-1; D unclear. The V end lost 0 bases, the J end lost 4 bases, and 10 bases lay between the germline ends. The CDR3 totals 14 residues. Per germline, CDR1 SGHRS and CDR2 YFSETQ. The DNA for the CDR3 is TGCGCCAGCAGCTTGGTCGCGGTAGGCACTGAAGCTTTCTTT. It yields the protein CASSLVAVGTEAFF.

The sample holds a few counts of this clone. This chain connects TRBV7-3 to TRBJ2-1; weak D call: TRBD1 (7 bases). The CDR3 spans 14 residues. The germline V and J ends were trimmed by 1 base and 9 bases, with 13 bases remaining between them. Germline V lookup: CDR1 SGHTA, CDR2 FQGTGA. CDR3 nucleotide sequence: TGTGCCAGCAGCTTAAGTCGGCAGGGGGGTGAGCAGTTCTTC. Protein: CASSLSRQGGEQFF. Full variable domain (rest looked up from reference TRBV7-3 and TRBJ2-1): GAGVSQTPSNKVTEKGKYVELRCDPISGHTALYWYRQSLGQGPEFLIYFQGTGAADDSGLPNDRFFAVRPEGSVSTLKIQRTERGDSAVYLCASSLSRQGGEQFFGPGTRLTVL.

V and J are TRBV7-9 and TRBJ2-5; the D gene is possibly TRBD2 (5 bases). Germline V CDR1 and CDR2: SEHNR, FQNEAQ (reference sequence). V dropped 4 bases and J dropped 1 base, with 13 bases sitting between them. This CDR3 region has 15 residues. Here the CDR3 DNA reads TGTGCCAGCAGCTCAACGCTAGCTTTCCAAGAGACCCAGTACTTC. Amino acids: CASSSTLAFQETQYF.

DNA of the CDR3: TGTGCCAGCAGTTTCGGGTCGGGGCTAGCGGGGAGCACAGATACGCAGTATTTT. It is translated as CASSFGSGLAGSTDTQYF. The gene calls are TRBV28 and TRBJ2-3; 9 nucleotides align to TRBD2. CDR3 length: 18 residues. Germline-derived CDR1 and CDR2 are MDHEN and SYDVKM. J was trimmed by 0 bases and V by 3 bases; bases with no gene match: 10.

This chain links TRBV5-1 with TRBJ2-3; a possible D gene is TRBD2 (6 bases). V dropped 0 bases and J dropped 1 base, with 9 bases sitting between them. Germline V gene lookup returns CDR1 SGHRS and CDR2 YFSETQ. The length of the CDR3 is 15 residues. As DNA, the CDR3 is TGCGCCAGCAGCTTGGGGGGGGTCGGCACAGATACGCAGTATTTT. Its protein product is CASSLGGVGTDTQYF.

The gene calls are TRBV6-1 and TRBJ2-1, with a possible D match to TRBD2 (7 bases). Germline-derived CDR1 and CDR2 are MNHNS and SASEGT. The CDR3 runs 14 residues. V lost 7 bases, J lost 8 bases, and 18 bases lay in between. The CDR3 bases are TGTGCCAGCACCCAGGGGAGGGGGGGGTATGAGCAGTTCTTC. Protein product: CASTQGRGGYEQFF.

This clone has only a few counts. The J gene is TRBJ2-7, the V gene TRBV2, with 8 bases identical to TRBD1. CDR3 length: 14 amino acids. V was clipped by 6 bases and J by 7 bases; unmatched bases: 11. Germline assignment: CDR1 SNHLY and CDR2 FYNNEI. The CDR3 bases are TGTGCCAGCAGCCCCCAGGGGGCGAGAGGAGAGCAGTACTTC. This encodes CASSPQGARGEQYF.

The CDR3 spells CASSNGQNADYEQYF. In DNA form, the CDR3 reads TGCGCCAGCAGCAACGGACAGAACGCGGACTACGAGCAGTACTTC. This sequence joins TRBV5-1 and TRBJ2-7, with a tentative D call TRBD1 (6 bases). Deletions cut 4 bases from V and 3 bases from J, with 17 bases between. This CDR3 has 15 amino acids. Germline V gene lookup returns CDR1 SGHRS and CDR2 YFSETQ.

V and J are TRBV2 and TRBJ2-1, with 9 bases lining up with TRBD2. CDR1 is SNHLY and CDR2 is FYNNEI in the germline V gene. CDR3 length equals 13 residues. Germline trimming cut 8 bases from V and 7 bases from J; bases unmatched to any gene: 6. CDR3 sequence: CASGAGGLNEQFF. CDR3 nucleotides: TGTGCCAGCGGGGCGGGGGGGCTGAATGAGCAGTTCTTC. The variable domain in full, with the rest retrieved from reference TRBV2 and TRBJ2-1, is EPEVTQTPSHQVTQMGQEVILRCVPISNHLYFYWYRQILGQKVEFLVSFYNNEISEKSEIFDDQFSVERPDGSNFTLKIRSTKLEDSAMYFCASGAGGLNEQFFGPGTRLTVL.

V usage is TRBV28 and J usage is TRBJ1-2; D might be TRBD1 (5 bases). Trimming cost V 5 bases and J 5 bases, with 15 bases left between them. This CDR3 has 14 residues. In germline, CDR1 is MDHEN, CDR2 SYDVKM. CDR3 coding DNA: TGTGCCAGCAGTGGGGGGAAGGGGCTATATGGCTACACCTTC. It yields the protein CASSGGKGLYGYTF.

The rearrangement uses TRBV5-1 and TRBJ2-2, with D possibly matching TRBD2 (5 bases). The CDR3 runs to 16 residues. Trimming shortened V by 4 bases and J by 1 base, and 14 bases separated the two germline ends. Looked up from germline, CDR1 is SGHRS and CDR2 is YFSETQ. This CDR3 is CASSGRLAENTGELFF. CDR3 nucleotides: TGCGCCAGCAGCGGCCGGCTAGCTGAGAACACCGGGGAGCTGTTTTTT.

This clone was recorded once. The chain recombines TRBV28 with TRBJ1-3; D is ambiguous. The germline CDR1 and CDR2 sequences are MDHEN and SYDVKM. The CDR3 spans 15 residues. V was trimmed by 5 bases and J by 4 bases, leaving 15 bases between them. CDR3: CASSLPRGHGNTIYF. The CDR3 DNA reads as TGTGCCAGCAGTCTCCCTCGAGGGCACGGAAACACCATATATTTT. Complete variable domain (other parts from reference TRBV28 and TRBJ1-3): DVKVTQSSRYLVKRTGEKVFLECVQDMDHENMFWYRQDPGLGLRLIYFSYDVKMKEKGDIPEGYSVSREKKERFSLILESASTNQTSMYLCASSLPRGHGNTIYFGEGSWLTVV.

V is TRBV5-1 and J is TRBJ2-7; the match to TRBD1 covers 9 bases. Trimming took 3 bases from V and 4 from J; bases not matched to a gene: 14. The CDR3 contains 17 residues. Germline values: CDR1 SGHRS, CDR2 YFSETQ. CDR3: CASSSGPTGGVLYEQYF. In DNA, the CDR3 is TGCGCCAGCAGCTCCGGTCCAACAGGGGGCGTATTGTACGAGCAGTACTTC.

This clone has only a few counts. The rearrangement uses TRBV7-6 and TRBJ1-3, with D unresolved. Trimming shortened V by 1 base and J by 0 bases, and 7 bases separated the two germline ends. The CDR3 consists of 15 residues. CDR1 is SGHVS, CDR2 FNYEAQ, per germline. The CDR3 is CASSLGASSGNTIYF. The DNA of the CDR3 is TGTGCCAGCAGCTTAGGGGCCTCCTCTGGAAACACCATATATTTT. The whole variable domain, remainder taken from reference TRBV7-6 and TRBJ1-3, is GAGVSQSPRYKVTKRGQDVALRCDPISGHVSLYWYRQALGQGPEFLTYFNYEAQQDKSGLPNDRFSAERPEGSISTLTIQRTEQRDSAMYRCASSLGASSGNTIYFGEGSWLTVV.

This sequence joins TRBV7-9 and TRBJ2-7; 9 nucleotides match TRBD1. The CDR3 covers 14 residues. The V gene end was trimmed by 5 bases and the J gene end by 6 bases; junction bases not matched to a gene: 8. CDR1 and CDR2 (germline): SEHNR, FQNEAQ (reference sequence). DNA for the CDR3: TGTGCCAGCAGCCTGGGGACAGGGCTTGCCGAGCAGTACTTC. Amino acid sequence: CASSLGTGLAEQYF.

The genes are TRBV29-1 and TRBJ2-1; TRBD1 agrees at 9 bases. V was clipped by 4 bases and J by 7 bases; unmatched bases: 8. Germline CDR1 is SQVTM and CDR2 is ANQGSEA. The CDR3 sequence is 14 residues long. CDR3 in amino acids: CSVARGTGLNEQFF. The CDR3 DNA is TGCAGCGTTGCTCGAGGGACAGGGCTAAATGAGCAGTTCTTC.

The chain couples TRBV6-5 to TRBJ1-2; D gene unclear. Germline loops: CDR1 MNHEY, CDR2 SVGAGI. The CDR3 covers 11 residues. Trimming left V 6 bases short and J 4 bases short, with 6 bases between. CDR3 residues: CASSGPYGYTF. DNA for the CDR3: TGTGCCAGCAGCGGTCCCTATGGCTACACCTTC.

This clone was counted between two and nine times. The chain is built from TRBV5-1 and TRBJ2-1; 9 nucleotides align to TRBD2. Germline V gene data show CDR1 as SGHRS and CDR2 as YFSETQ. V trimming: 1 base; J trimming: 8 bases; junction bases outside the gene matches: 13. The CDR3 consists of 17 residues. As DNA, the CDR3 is TGCGCCAGCAGCTTGACGGGCGCTAGCGGGAATGGGCATGAGCAGTTCTTC. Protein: CASSLTGASGNGHEQFF.

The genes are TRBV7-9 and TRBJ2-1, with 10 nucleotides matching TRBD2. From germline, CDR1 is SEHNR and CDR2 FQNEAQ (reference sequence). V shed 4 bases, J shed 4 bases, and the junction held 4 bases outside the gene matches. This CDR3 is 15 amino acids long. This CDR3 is CASSWLAGAYNEQFF. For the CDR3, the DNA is TGTGCCAGCAGCTGGCTAGCGGGAGCTTACAATGAGCAGTTCTTC. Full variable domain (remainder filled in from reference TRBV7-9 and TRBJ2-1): DTGVSQNPRHKITKRGQNVTFRCDPISEHNRLYWYRQTLGQGPEFLTYFQNEAQLEKSRLLSDRFSAERPKGSFSTLEIQRTEQGDSAMYLCASSWLAGAYNEQFFGPGTRLTVL.

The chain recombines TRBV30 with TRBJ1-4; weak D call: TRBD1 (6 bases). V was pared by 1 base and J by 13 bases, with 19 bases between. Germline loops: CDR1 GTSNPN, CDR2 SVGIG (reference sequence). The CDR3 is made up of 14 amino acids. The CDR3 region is CAWSAQGWGRGLFF. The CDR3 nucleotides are TGTGCCTGGAGTGCACAGGGCTGGGGAAGGGGACTGTTTTTT.

The CDR3 coding sequence is TGTGCCAGCAGTGAGGCCGCAACCATTAAGGGCTACACCTTC. This encodes CASSEAATIKGYTF. The chain recombines TRBV2 with TRBJ1-2; no reliable D call. Germline V lookup: CDR1 SNHLY, CDR2 FYNNEI. V was cut by 3 bases and J by 8 bases, with 16 bases left in between. The CDR3 runs to 14 residues.

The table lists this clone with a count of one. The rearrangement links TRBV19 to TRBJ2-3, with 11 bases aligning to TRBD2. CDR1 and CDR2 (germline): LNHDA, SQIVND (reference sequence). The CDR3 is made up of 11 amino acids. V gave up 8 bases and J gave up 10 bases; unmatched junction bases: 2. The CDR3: CASGSGRAQYF. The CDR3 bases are TGTGCCAGTGGTAGCGGGAGGGCGCAGTATTTT.